Each of the 9 T cell receptor beta chains below was sequenced from the same sample in a study of OX40 agonist ivuxolimab in advanced cancers. TCRdb's copy holds only in-frame clones and misses some; the assay was immunoSEQ multiplex PCR. The sample holds around 90,000 clones, around nine tenths seen once. This specimen was CD4+ or CD8+ T cells sorted from blood, taken in a trial of the OX40 agonist ivuxolimab. These receptors were taken from an adult with an advanced solid tumor such as melanoma, head and neck, liver or kidney cancer.

The rearrangement uses TRBV28 and TRBJ2-1; 8 bases align to TRBD2. The CDR3 sequence is 15 residues long. Looked up from germline, CDR1 is MDHEN and CDR2 is SYDVKM. The J segment lost 8 bases and the V segment lost 4 bases, leaving 10 bases of the junction unmatched. Written as DNA, the CDR3 is TGTGCCAGCAGTTCCGGGACTAGTTTATTCCATGAGCAGTTCTTC. This gives the protein CASSSGTSLFHEQFF.

This clone was picked up one time. This chain connects TRBV4-3 to TRBJ2-1; D remains ambiguous. CDR1 is LGHNA and CDR2 is YSLEER in the germline V gene. The CDR3 runs 21 residues. The ends were cut back, 0 bases at V and 0 bases at J, with 24 bases in the middle. This CDR3 is CASSQDPLGNIGVFSYNEQFF. DNA for the CDR3: TGCGCCAGCAGCCAAGATCCTTTAGGTAATATTGGAGTTTTCTCCTACAATGAGCAGTTCTTC.

This clone was detected only once. The chain links TRBV30 to TRBJ1-6; tentative D call: TRBD1 (6 bases). The CDR3 contains 15 residues. In germline, CDR1 is GTSNPN, CDR2 SVGIG (reference sequence). Deletions cut 1 base from V and 6 bases from J, with 13 bases between. This chain's CDR3 is CAWSALTGTNSPLHF. Written as DNA, the CDR3 is TGTGCCTGGAGTGCCCTGACAGGAACTAATTCACCCCTCCACTTT. Together with reference TRBV30 and TRBJ1-6, the CDR3 gives the full variable domain: SQTIHQWPATLVQPVGSPLSLECTVEGTSNPNLYWYRQAAGRGLQLLFYSVGIGQISSEVPQNLSASRPQDRQFILSSKKLLLSDSGFYLCAWSALTGTNSPLHFGNGTRLTVT.

J is TRBJ2-3 and V is TRBV7-9; tentative D call: TRBD2 (6 bases). V dropped 4 bases and J dropped 2 bases, with 16 bases sitting between them. Looked up from germline, CDR1 is SEHNR and CDR2 is FQNEAQ (reference sequence). This CDR3 comprises 16 residues. The CDR3 DNA reads TGTGCCAGCAGCTCCGGGAGACTAGAATACACAGATACGCAGTATTTT. Translating it yields CASSSGRLEYTDTQYF.

The V gene is TRBV5-1, the J gene TRBJ1-4; 10 nucleotides line up with TRBD1. Germline V gene sequence: CDR1 SGHRS, CDR2 YFSETQ. V lost 4 bases to trimming and J lost 9 bases; unmatched junction nucleotides: 9. This CDR3 spans 15 amino acids. This CDR3 is CASSLSGTGEKKLFF. DNA for the CDR3: TGCGCCAGCAGCCTATCCGGGACAGGGGAGAAAAAACTGTTTTTT.

This chain joins TRBV6-1 and TRBJ1-4, with 12 bases identical to TRBD1. CDR1 is MNHNS and CDR2 is SASEGT in the germline V gene. The CDR3 is 15 residues long. The V gene end was trimmed by 8 bases and the J gene end by 8 bases; junction bases not matched to a gene: 9. CDR3 in DNA: TGTGCCAGCTCGCCACCGGGACAGGGGGCAGAAAAACTGTTTTTT. The encoded protein is CASSPPGQGAEKLFF.

J is TRBJ1-4 and V is TRBV5-4, with D uncertain. CDR3 length: 15 amino acids. Trimming shortened V by 5 bases and J by 0 bases, and 11 bases separated the two germline ends. The germline CDR1 and CDR2 sequences are SGHNT and YYREEE (reference sequence). The CDR3 loop reads CASRAGGTTNEKLFF. In DNA, the CDR3 is TGTGCCAGCAGGGCCGGTGGTACAACTAATGAAAAACTGTTTTTT.

This chain joins TRBV28 and TRBJ1-2; possibly TRBD1 for D (5 bases). The ends were cut back, 3 bases at V and 8 bases at J, with 16 bases in the middle. Germline CDR1 is MDHEN and CDR2 is SYDVKM. The CDR3 covers 14 residues. The CDR3 is CASSFLQEGLGYTF. The CDR3 coding sequence is TGTGCCAGCAGTTTTTTACAGGAAGGCCTCGGCTACACCTTC.

As regards this clone: As the CDR3 is not closed by the conserved phenylalanine or tryptophan, this likely results from a read error. No DNA is shown, since the ends of the CDR3 on it are uncertain; the CDR3 is the one TCRdb lists. The genes are TRBV6-1 and TRBJ2-7; TRBD2 is the table's D call, not checked against the DNA. CDR1 is MNHNS and CDR2 is SASEGT in the germline V gene. The CDR3 sequence runs 12 residues, both termini included. CDR3 loop: CASSELGLAGAL.